Below are 10 T cell receptor beta chains sequenced from a single sample in a study of shared clonotypes between healthy human individuals. TCRdb's table, derived via immunoSEQ multiplex PCR, lists solely in-frame clones and lacks some. The repertoire holds 1 million to 1.3 million clones, approximately 78% seen once, with around 0.6% in the top ten. Sequencing was carried out using memory CD4+ T cells from PBMCs. As for subset: CD45RA-negative fraction. Every receptor here comes from a young man in good health. Some clones in this sample may be carry-over from other donors' samples.

The chain carries TRBV29-1 and TRBJ2-7; 8 bases are shared with TRBD2. The CDR3 is 15 residues long. Germline V gene sequence: CDR1 SQVTM, CDR2 ANQGSEA. V lost 3 bases to trimming and J lost 2 bases; unmatched junction nucleotides: 9. CDR3: CSVDGTKRGTYEQYF. The CDR3 coding sequence is TGCAGCGTTGACGGGACAAAGCGGGGGACCTACGAGCAGTACTTC.

The chain recombines TRBV29-1 with TRBJ2-1; maybe TRBD2 (6 bases). The V gene's germline CDR1 is SQVTM and CDR2 ANQGSEA. V was shortened by 7 bases and J by 0 bases, with 10 bases between the two germline ends. This CDR3 is built from 13 residues. CDR3 region: CSATGSSYNEQFF. The CDR3 DNA follows: TGCAGCGCCACCGGGAGCTCCTACAATGAGCAGTTCTTC.

Only one count was recorded for this clone. V gene TRBV7-4 combines with J gene TRBJ2-3; 7 bases are shared with TRBD2. Germline CDR1 reads SGHVT; CDR2 reads SQSDAQ. V lost 5 bases, J lost 0 bases, and 5 bases stayed unmatched. The CDR3 length is 15 residues. The CDR3 is CASSMSGTSTDTQYF. CDR3 nucleotide sequence: TGTGCCAGCAGCATGAGCGGGACTAGCACAGATACGCAGTATTTT.

V gene TRBV6-1 combines with J gene TRBJ1-5; maybe TRBD1 (5 bases). Per the germline V gene, CDR1 is MNHNS and CDR2 is SASEGT. V was clipped by 5 bases and J by 3 bases, with 8 bases between them. The CDR3 is 13 amino acids. In DNA, the CDR3 is TGTGCCAGCAGTAGACAGCTCAATCAGCCCCAGCATTTT. Translation: CASSRQLNQPQHF.

Worth noting for this clone: This sample includes further DNA sequences coding for the same CDR3. This chain connects TRBV2 to TRBJ2-2; TRBD1 agrees at 9 bases. The CDR3 length is 15 residues. V was pared by 4 bases and J by 0 bases, with 0 bases of the junction left unmatched. Germline lookup yields CDR1 SNHLY and CDR2 FYNNEI. The CDR3 region has the DNA TGTGCCAGCAGTGGACAGGGGGCGAACACCGGGGAGCTGTTTTTT. Protein product: CASSGQGANTGELFF. Together with reference TRBV2 and TRBJ2-2, the CDR3 gives the full variable domain: EPEVTQTPSHQVTQMGQEVILRCVPISNHLYFYWYRQILGQKVEFLVSFYNNEISEKSEIFDDQFSVERPDGSNFTLKIRSTKLEDSAMYFCASSGQGANTGELFFGEGSRLTVL.

This clone was picked up one time. The rearrangement links TRBV18 to TRBJ2-3; D is ambiguous. The CDR3 covers 13 residues. Between the trimmed V and J ends, which lost 4 bases and 4 bases, there was a span of 9 bases. Germline V lookup: CDR1 KGHSH, CDR2 LQKENI. The CDR3 protein is CASSHSGPDTQYF. CDR3 coding DNA: TGTGCCAGCTCACACTCCGGGCCAGATACGCAGTATTTT.

With respect to this clone: This may come from a read error, since a much larger clone is one base off. The same CDR3 arises from other DNA sequences in this sample as well. The chain employs TRBV11-2 and TRBJ2-7, with D perhaps matching TRBD2 (6 bases). Germline V gene data show CDR1 as SGHAT and CDR2 as FQNNGV. The CDR3 runs to 16 residues. This CDR3 is CASSLRGRDGYYEQYF. CDR3 sequence (DNA): TGTGCCAGCAGCCTCCGCGGGCGGGATGGGTACTACGAGCAGTATTTC.

This clone was observed at least ten times. The chain combines TRBV7-3 with TRBJ2-7, with D possibly TRBD1 on 6 matching bases. The CDR3 has 15 amino acids. Germline CDR1 reads SGHTA; CDR2 reads FQGTGA. V was trimmed by 1 base and J by 2 bases, leaving 12 bases between them. This chain's CDR3 is CASSLIGTTTYEQYF. Here the CDR3 DNA reads TGTGCCAGCAGCTTAATCGGGACAACTACCTACGAGCAGTACTTC.

This rearrangement joins TRBV5-1 to TRBJ1-1; TRBD1 matches 7 bases. This CDR3 region has 15 residues. The germline CDR1 and CDR2 sequences are SGHRS and YFSETQ. The V gene end was trimmed by 4 bases and the J gene end by 6 bases; junction bases not matched to a gene: 12. CDR3 in DNA: TGCGCCAGCAGCCCCATATCAAGGGGGCGGGCTGAAGCTTTCTTT. Translation: CASSPISRGRAEAFF.

The V and J genes are TRBV7-9 and TRBJ2-5, with D uncertain. The CDR3 is 16 amino acids. CDR1 is SEHNR and CDR2 is FQNEAQ in the germline V gene (reference sequence). The ends were cut back, 4 bases at V and 4 bases at J, with 19 bases in the middle. CDR3 sequence reads: CASSSPRVLGRETQYF. CDR3 nucleotide sequence: TGTGCCAGCAGCTCGCCCCGGGTCCTAGGGCGAGAGACCCAGTACTTC.